This T cell receptor (beta chain) was observed in a study of vaccination and CD4 T cells after COVID-19. Study context: A positive SARS-CoV-2 nasal swab PCR result was recorded for each convalescent patient; roughly 10 were mild and one severe. A CEFX pool, an HIV-1 Nef pool, or no peptide went to control cultures.

The Oncomine TCR Beta short-read assay generated sequence data from the DNA of cultured CD4+ T cells. TCRdb passed the PCR reads through MiXCR, listing each CDR3 protein once. The sample contains 13,000 to 15,000 distinct CDR3 sequences, around 53% of which appear only once. The treatment is: roughly 11-day PBMC culture with coronavirus spike peptide pools or control peptides (ViraFEST assay). Expansion of antigen-specific T cells with peptide pools by ViraFEST preceded sequencing of TCRs. Positive SARS-CoV-2 PCR tests in convalescent patients dated from March to December 2020, pre-Alpha, Beta and Delta. Germline CDR1 and CDR2: ENHRY and SYGVKD. The CDR3 totals 14 residues. The ends lost 4 bases at V and 2 bases at J; junction bases unmatched: 0. This clonotype has only a few counts. Its antigen is currently unknown.

The sequence derives from a human donor who had recovered from COVID-19. Sample: CD4+ T cells from blood, cultured in vitro. The chain recombines TRBV10-3 with TRBJ1-5; 9 bases agree with TRBD1. The CDR3 DNA reads TGTGCCATCAGTGGGACAGGGGGCAATCAGCCCCAGCATTTT. The encoded protein is CAISGTGGNQPQHF.